This TCR beta chain was captured in a study of blood T cell repertoires in COVID-19 (dated by TCRdb to 2019 to 2021). Describing the broader study: Samples from collaborators originated in the United States, Italy and Spain and spanned both the acute and convalescent phases of COVID-19. The samples were drawn from two sources: the first 160 participants of the ongoing ImmuneRACE study, and over 1,000 subjects contributed by 6 global collaborators. A de-identified subject ID, COVID-19 status, age in years and sex were almost always included in the sample metadata. The prospective study material was composed of cDNA or gDNA derived from T cells, B-cell-depleted T cells, or PBMCs. A freely available public database, intended as a resource for researchers studying the immune response to SARS-CoV-2, is where the repertoires were released. Subjects who had been exposed to COVID-19, were actively infected with it, or had recovered from it provided the deeply sampled blood TCRbeta repertoires that made up the dataset. Where available, HLA class I and class II types were taken from metadata supplied by the sample provider and were not determined by assay-based typing. The full study reports these points: The quantity of clinical and demographic metadata differed by source and by participant and was supplied without curation.

Comment on this clone: Its antigen is still unknown. The sample holds no much larger clone one base away, and base qualities are not on file.

TCRbeta CDR3 regions were amplified from genomic DNA using the immunoSEQ Assay, a bias-controlled multiplex PCR. The source study handled its data this way. The number of nucleated cells in each sample was estimated from the amplification of reference gene primers within the assay. To quantify the absolute abundance of each unique TCRbeta CDR3 rearrangement, sequence reads were collapsed and filtered. For each sample, productive Simpson clonality was calculated by taking the square root of Simpson's diversity index across productive rearrangements. TCRdb obtained this table from immuneACCESS and retained in-frame rearrangements with V and J assigned. These tables miss some clones; where compared with another copy, unresolved V genes account for less than half of the shortfall, and the remainder is unexplained. From that table come the V and J calls and clone size; the DNA was used to work out D and trimming. The sample data list about 140,000 clones, and more than 75% of these were observed just once. 4.8% of the sample lies in the top ten.

Counted from cysteine to phenylalanine, this CDR3 has 15 amino acids. Only the CDR3 DNA stays, 45 bases, in frame from base 1. Clipping removes 2 bases from V and 4 bases from J, with 3 as the unmatched junction base count. As encoded in the germline V gene, CDR1 is MNHEY while CDR2 is SVGAGI. Whole blood was collected in K2EDTA tubes by collaborating institutions according to the institutions' own protocols. For TCRbeta analysis, collaborators shipped samples as frozen whole blood, isolated PBMCs, or DNA extracted from either of those sample types. The sample consisted of peripheral blood. The TCR sequence derives from a human donor in a cohort sampled during active COVID-19. Recombination joined TRBV6-5 with TRBJ2-1; 9 junctional bases match TRBD1. The CDR3 here reads CASSYGTGPYNEQFF. The bases are TGTGCCAGCAGTTACGGGACAGGGCCTTACAATGAGCAGTTCTTC.